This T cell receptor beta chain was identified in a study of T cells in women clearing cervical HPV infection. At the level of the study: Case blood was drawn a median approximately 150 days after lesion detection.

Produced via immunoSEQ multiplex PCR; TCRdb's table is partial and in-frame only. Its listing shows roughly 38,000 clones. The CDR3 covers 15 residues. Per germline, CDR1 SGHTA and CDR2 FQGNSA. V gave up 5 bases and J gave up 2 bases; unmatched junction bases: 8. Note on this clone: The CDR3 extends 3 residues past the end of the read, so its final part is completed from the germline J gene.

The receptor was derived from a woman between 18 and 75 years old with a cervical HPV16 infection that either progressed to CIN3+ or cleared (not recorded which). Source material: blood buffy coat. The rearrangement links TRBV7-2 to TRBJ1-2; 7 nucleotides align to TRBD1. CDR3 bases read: TGTGCCAGCAGCCGTACCCCACAGGGGAACTATGGC. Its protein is CASSRTPQGNYG. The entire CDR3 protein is CASSRTPQGNYGYTF. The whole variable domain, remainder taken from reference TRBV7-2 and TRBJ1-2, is GAGVSQSPSNKVTEKGKDVELRCDPISGHTALYWYRQSLGQGLEFLIYFQGNSAPDKSGLPSDRFSAERTGGSVSTLTIQRTQQEDSAVYLCASSRTPQGNYGYTFGSGTRLTVV.